These T cell receptor beta chains were read from a single sample in a study of cytomegalovirus exposure and HLA in healthy donors. Sequenced by immunoSEQ multiplex PCR; TCRdb stores in-frame clones only, minus some. The top ten clones hold roughly 0.8% of a sample with 200,000 or so clones, around 83% of them seen once. The sequencing input was PBMCs. The receptors derive from a young woman in good health and CMV-seronegative. Both conserved end residues are trimmed from each CDR3. Each record gives: V gene, clone size, J gene, CDR3 protein. The size field is filled for only some rows; it gives once, few, many or a size class.

>TRBV14|once|TRBJ2-5
ASSQGRGETQY
>TRBV5-1|once|TRBJ2-7
ASSPAGTRSYEQY
>TRBV5-1|few|TRBJ2-1
ASSFAGDNEQF
>TRBV19|-|TRBJ2-3
ASSTDRSTDTQY
>TRBV30|-|TRBJ2-7
AGSGGSYEQY
>TRBV27|-|TRBJ2-2
ASSAYATPPNTGELF
>TRBV7-9|-|TRBJ2-7
ASSRWRELY
>TRBV28|-|TRBJ2-6
ASSPGTFDASGANVLT
>TRBV6-1|few|TRBJ2-3
ASSVVSGGRDTQY
>TRBV27|-|TRBJ1-2
ASSFGTSGGYT
>TRBV25-1|-|TRBJ2-7
ASRGTGGQVIYEQY
>TRBV5-5|-|TRBJ2-7
ASSGDWGRTEQY
>TRBV19|-|TRBJ1-5
ASSILPEQPQH
>TRBV6-1|-|TRBJ2-1
ASRTSGKYNEQF
>TRBV7-2|-|TRBJ2-5
ASSYGQGETQY
>TRBV7-7|-|TRBJ2-1
ASSLTSGAPSSYNEQF
>TRBV19|-|TRBJ1-4
ASSHVPGQGDEKLF
>TRBV5-6|-|TRBJ1-5
ASSWGTASNQPQH
>TRBV2|-|TRBJ2-3
ASSDRHLIATDTQY